This passage covers 19 T cell receptor beta chains from one sample sequenced in a study of cytomegalovirus exposure and HLA in healthy donors. With 60 Vbeta and 13 Jbeta primers, the PCR was carried out. TCRdb keeps only in-frame clones here, not all; method: immunoSEQ multiplex PCR. In the table there are 110,000 to 150,000 clones, around 80% of which are singletons. Sample: PBMCs. These receptors all stem from a man aged 40-55 years in good health and CMV-seronegative.

This clone was observed a handful of times. The chain links TRBV2 to TRBJ1-5, with D possibly being TRBD1 (5 bases). V was clipped by 3 bases and J by 1 base, with 22 bases between them. This CDR3 spans 19 amino acids. Germline CDR1 is SNHLY and CDR2 is FYNNEI. In nucleotides, the CDR3 is TGTGCCAGCAGTGAGCATAGGGGCAGAACGAACCTGAGCAATCAGCCCCAGCATTTT. Protein product: CASSEHRGRTNLSNQPQHF.

As DNA, the CDR3 is TGTGCCAGCAGCTTAGACAGTTCATCTAGCACAGATACGCAGTATTTT. It codes for CASSLDSSSSTDTQYF. The chain has TRBV5-8 and TRBJ2-3, with D tentatively TRBD1 (5 bases). V lost 2 bases and J 0 bases, leaving 13 bases between the germline ends. Germline CDR1 and CDR2: SGHTS and YDEGEE. CDR3 length: 16 residues.

This clone was observed a single time. This sequence joins TRBV5-5 and TRBJ2-7; 12 bases are shared with TRBD2. CDR1 and CDR2 (germline): SGHKS, YYEKEE (reference sequence). The CDR3 length is 18 residues. The V and J ends lost 1 base and 3 bases, in that order; junction bases with no gene match: 11. CDR3 coding DNA: TGTGCCAGCAGCTTGTACACGGCGGAACTAGCGGGGGGCTACGAGCAGTACTTC. Its translation is CASSLYTAELAGGYEQYF.

The chain has TRBV25-1 and TRBJ1-2; unclear D gene. The V gene lost 1 base and the J gene lost 2 bases, with 2 bases spanning the gap. This CDR3 has 12 amino acids. In germline, CDR1 is MGHDK, CDR2 SYGVNS. This CDR3 reads CASSESNYGYTF. The CDR3 DNA sequence: TGTGCCAGCAGTGAATCAAACTATGGCTACACCTTC.

This clone occurred once. V is TRBV18 and J is TRBJ1-5; tentatively, D is TRBD1 (6 bases). The CDR3 is 15 amino acids. The V end lost 1 base, the J end lost 6 bases, and 13 bases lay between the germline ends. Germline V CDR1 and CDR2: KGHSH, LQKENI. CDR3 coding DNA: TGTGCCAGCTCACCACTAAGACAGGCGATTCAGCCCCAGCATTTT. This sequence encodes CASSPLRQAIQPQHF.

The chain combines TRBV29-1 with TRBJ2-1; 8 positions match TRBD1. Germline V gives CDR1 SQVTM, CDR2 ANQGSEA. The CDR3 spans 16 residues. The junction had 11 bases not matched to a gene; V was cut back by 2 bases and J by 5 bases. The CDR3 nucleotides read TGCAGCGTTGAAACCGTGGCAGGGGGCCGGGACAATGAGCAGTTCTTC. It translates to CSVETVAGGRDNEQFF.

The DNA of the CDR3 is TGTGCCAGCAGCTTAGAGGAGATACCCTACGAGCAGTACTTC. Translating it yields CASSLEEIPYEQYF. This rearrangement joins TRBV13 to TRBJ2-7; D gene uncertain. The CDR3 has 14 residues. Germline lookup yields CDR1 PRHDT and CDR2 FYEKMQ (reference sequence). V was shortened by 1 base and J by 2 bases, with 9 bases between the two germline ends. Full variable domain (outside the CDR3, taken from reference TRBV13 and TRBJ2-7): AAGVIQSPRHLIKEKRETATLKCYPIPRHDTVYWYQQGPGQDPQFLISFYEKMQSDKGSIPDRFSAQQFSDYHSELNMSSLELGDSALYFCASSLEEIPYEQYFGPGTRLTVT.

The chain links TRBV27 to TRBJ2-5, with 7 bases aligning to TRBD1. CDR1 MNHEY and CDR2 SMNVEV come from the germline V gene (reference sequence). Losses at the gene ends were 6 bases for V and 9 bases for J; bases not matched to a gene: 7. The CDR3 covers 12 residues. The CDR3 DNA is TGTGCCAGCAGGGGGCAGGGGGTGGCCCAGTACTTC. This codes for CASRGQGVAQYF.

This rearrangement joins TRBV29-1 to TRBJ1-5, with 8 nucleotides matching TRBD1. This CDR3 region has 13 residues. Germline V lookup: CDR1 SQVTM, CDR2 ANQGSEA. V dropped 7 bases and J dropped 4; count of bases not matched to a gene: 6. CDR3 region: CSGSGGANQPQHF. The CDR3 DNA reads TGCAGCGGATCAGGGGGCGCGAATCAGCCCCAGCATTTT.

V usage is TRBV5-1 and J usage is TRBJ1-6, with 8 bases fitting TRBD1. Trimming took 4 bases from V and 5 from J; bases not matched to a gene: 5. This CDR3 comprises 15 residues. The germline V gene encodes CDR1 SGHRS and CDR2 YFSETQ. The CDR3 nucleotides are TGCGCCAGCAGCCACAAGACAGGGGATAATTCACCCCTCCACTTT. It yields the protein CASSHKTGDNSPLHF.

The rearrangement uses TRBV5-4 and TRBJ2-7; TRBD2 agrees at 7 bases. The germline CDR1 and CDR2 sequences are SGHNT and YYREEE (reference sequence). This CDR3 is 19 amino acids long. V shed 4 bases and J 0 bases; nucleotides not matched to a gene: 19. The CDR3 bases are TGTGCCAGCAGCCCCCGGGGAGGGAAGGCCTCTGTCCTCTCCTACGAGCAGTACTTC. Amino acids: CASSPRGGKASVLSYEQYF.

The chain has TRBV9 and TRBJ1-5; 9 bases map to TRBD1. The V segment lost 4 bases and the J segment 4 bases; nucleotides outside the gene matches: 6. The germline gives CDR1 SGDLS, CDR2 YYNGEE. The CDR3 totals 15 residues. CDR3 in amino acids: CASSRGGTGNQPQHF. CDR3 in DNA: TGTGCCAGCAGCCGGGGGGGGACAGGGAATCAGCCCCAGCATTTT.

This clone turned up a few times. The rearrangement links TRBV27 to TRBJ2-1; no firm D call. With 5 bases removed from V and 0 bases from J, the gap between germline ends came to 8 bases. This CDR3 is 14 amino acids long. Looked up from germline, CDR1 is MNHEY and CDR2 is SMNVEV (reference sequence). As DNA, the CDR3 is TGTGCCAGCAGTCTCCCGGGCTCCTACAATGAGCAGTTCTTC. Translating gives CASSLPGSYNEQFF.

A remark on this clone: This CDR3 is also generated by other DNA sequences in the sample. V gene TRBV9 combines with J gene TRBJ1-2; D unresolved. This CDR3 contains 12 residues. Trimming left V 0 bases short and J 7 bases short, with 7 bases between. From germline, CDR1 is SGDLS and CDR2 YYNGEE. The CDR3 sequence: CASSVANGGYTF. The CDR3 nucleotides read TGTGCCAGCAGCGTAGCAAACGGTGGCTACACCTTC.

The chain combines TRBV6-5 with TRBJ2-3; TRBD2 is a possible D gene (7 bases). Germline CDR1 and CDR2: MNHEY and SVGAGI. Trimming took 8 bases from V and 1 from J, leaving 16 bases between them. The CDR3 is 15 amino acids. Here the CDR3 DNA reads TGTGCCAGCGGTAAGGGGGGGGGCCGCACAGATACGCAGTATTTT. Amino acid sequence: CASGKGGGRTDTQYF.

The chain combines TRBV28 with TRBJ1-4; D perhaps matches TRBD1 (5 bases). The germline V and J ends were trimmed by 1 base and 7 bases, with 10 bases remaining between them. This CDR3 comprises 14 residues. Germline V lookup: CDR1 MDHEN, CDR2 SYDVKM. The CDR3 spells CASSLLGVGEKLFF. CDR3 sequence (DNA): TGTGCCAGCAGTTTATTAGGGGTGGGTGAAAAACTGTTTTTT.

The rearrangement uses TRBV9 and TRBJ2-1, with D tentatively TRBD1 (6 bases). The germline V gene encodes CDR1 SGDLS and CDR2 YYNGEE. CDR3 length equals 15 residues. Trimming cost V 3 bases and J 0 bases, with 10 bases left between them. The CDR3: CASSATGSSYNEQFF. The CDR3 nucleotides are TGTGCCAGCAGCGCCACAGGGAGCTCCTACAATGAGCAGTTCTTC.

This chain joins TRBV28 and TRBJ1-1; 8 positions agree with TRBD1. Germline assignment: CDR1 MDHEN and CDR2 SYDVKM. V lost 5 bases to trimming and J lost 0 bases; unmatched junction nucleotides: 5. This CDR3 region has 15 residues. CDR3 sequence (DNA): TGTGCCAGCAGTCGACAGGGGAGAATGAACACTGAAGCTTTCTTT. It codes for CASSRQGRMNTEAFF.

The V and J genes are TRBV18 and TRBJ2-7, with D maybe TRBD1 (6 bases). Trimming left V 0 bases short and J 3 bases short, with 9 bases between. Germline V CDR1 and CDR2: KGHSH, LQKENI. The CDR3 totals 14 residues. In DNA, the CDR3 is TGTGCCAGCTCACCACCGAGCAGGGGCTACGAGCAGTACTTC. The encoded protein is CASSPPSRGYEQYF.